This T cell receptor (beta chain) was identified during a study of OX40 agonist ivuxolimab in advanced cancers. The overall study: The study enrolled dose-escalation patients with hepatocellular carcinoma, melanoma, renal cell or head and neck cancer. Study-wide results and limits: At 0.1 to 3.0 mg/kg and by week 6, clonal expansion occurred in CD4+ and CD8+ blood T cells.

Autoimmune disease history or systemic immunosuppression barred patients. For this clone: Its antigen remains unknown. The CDR3 end shows no conserved phenylalanine or tryptophan, and so a read error is likely. The DNA is left out, because the CDR3 cannot be placed on it with certainty; the CDR3 is given as TCRdb lists it.

The CDR3 totals 10 residues, both ends included. Germline V gene sequence: CDR1 MRHNA, CDR2 SNTAGT. Only in-frame clones appear in the TCRdb table, and some are missing; sequencing was by immunoSEQ multiplex PCR. The table records tens of thousands of clones, about 88% of them present only once. The receptor was derived from an adult with an advanced solid tumor such as melanoma, head and neck, liver or kidney cancer. V usage is TRBV6-4 and J usage is TRBJ2-7; the D call TRBD2 from the table was never checked on the DNA. Sequencing was performed on CD4+ or CD8+ T cells sorted from blood, taken in a trial of the OX40 agonist ivuxolimab. CDR3 loop: CASENIERVR.